This T cell receptor beta chain was observed in a study of control samples from healthy donors and cancer patients. J was trimmed by 0 bases and V by 5 bases; bases with no gene match: 1. The CDR3 has 14 residues. The V gene's germline CDR1 is SEHNR and CDR2 FQNEAQ (reference sequence). This clone was found once. The repertoire was sequenced with immunoSEQ multiplex PCR; TCRdb's copy has only in-frame clones and lacks some. The data show 97,000 or so clones, around 92% seen once. V is TRBV7-9 and J is TRBJ1-5; 7 nucleotides match TRBD1. The source is a woman aged 18 to 35 in good health. The specimen was blood. The CDR3 DNA follows: TGTGCCAGCAGCGACAGGGATAGCAATCAGCCCCAGCATTTT. It translates to CASSDRDSNQPQHF.